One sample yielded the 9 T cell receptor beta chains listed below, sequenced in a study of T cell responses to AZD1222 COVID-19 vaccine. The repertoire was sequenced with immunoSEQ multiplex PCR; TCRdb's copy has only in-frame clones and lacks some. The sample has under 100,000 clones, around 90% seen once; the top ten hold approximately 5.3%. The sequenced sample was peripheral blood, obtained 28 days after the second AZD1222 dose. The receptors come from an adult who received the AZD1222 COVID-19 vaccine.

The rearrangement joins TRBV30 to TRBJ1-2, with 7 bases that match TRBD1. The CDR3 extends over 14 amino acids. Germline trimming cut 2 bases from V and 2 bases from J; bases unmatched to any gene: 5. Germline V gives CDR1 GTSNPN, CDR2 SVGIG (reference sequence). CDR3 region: CAWSSGQANYGYTF. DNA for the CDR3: TGTGCCTGGAGTAGCGGACAGGCAAACTATGGCTACACCTTC.

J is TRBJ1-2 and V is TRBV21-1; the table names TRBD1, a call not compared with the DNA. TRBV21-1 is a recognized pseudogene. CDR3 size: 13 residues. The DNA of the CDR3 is TGTGCCAGTCCGGACAGGGCAGACTATGGCTACACCTTC. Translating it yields CASPDRADYGYTF.

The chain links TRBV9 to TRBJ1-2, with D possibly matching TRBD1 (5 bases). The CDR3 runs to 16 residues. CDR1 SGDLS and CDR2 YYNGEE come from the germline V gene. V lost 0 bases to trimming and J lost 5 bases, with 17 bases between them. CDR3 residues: CASSVALGGEGYGYTF. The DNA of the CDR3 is TGTGCCAGCAGCGTAGCGCTCGGGGGGGAAGGGTATGGCTACACCTTC.

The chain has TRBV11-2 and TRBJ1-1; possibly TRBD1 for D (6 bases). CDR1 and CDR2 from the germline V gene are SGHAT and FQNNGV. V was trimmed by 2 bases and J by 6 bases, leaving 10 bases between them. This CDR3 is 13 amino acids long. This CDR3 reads CASSLLAGAEAFF. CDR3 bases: TGTGCCAGCAGCTTACTTGCAGGGGCTGAAGCTTTCTTT.

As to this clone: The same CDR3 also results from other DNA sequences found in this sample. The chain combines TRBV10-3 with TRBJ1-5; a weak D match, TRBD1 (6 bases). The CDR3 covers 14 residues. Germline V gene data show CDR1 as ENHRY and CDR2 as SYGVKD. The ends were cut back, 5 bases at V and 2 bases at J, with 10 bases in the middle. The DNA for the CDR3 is TGTGCCATCAGTACAGGGTCCGGCAATCAGCCCCAGCATTTT. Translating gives CAISTGSGNQPQHF.

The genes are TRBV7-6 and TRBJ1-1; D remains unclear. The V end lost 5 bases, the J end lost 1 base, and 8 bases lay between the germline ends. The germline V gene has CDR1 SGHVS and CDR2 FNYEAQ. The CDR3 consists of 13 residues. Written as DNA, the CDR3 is TGTGCCAGCAGCAAAAACCGGAACACTGAAGCTTTCTTT. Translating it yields CASSKNRNTEAFF. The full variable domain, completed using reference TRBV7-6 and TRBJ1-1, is GAGVSQSPRYKVTKRGQDVALRCDPISGHVSLYWYRQALGQGPEFLTYFNYEAQQDKSGLPNDRFSAERPEGSISTLTIQRTEQRDSAMYRCASSKNRNTEAFFGQGTRLTVV.

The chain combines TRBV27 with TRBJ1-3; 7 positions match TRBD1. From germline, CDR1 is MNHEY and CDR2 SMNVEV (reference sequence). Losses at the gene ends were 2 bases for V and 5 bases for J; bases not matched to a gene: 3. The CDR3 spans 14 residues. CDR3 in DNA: TGTGCCAGCAGTTTACGAGGGGGCCGAAACACCATATATTTT. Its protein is CASSLRGGRNTIYF.

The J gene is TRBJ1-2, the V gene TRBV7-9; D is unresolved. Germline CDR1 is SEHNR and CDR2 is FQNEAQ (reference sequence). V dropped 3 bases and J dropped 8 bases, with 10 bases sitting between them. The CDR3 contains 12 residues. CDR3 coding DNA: TGTGCCAGCAGCTTGGGGTTAAGAGGCTACACCTTC. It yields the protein CASSLGLRGYTF.

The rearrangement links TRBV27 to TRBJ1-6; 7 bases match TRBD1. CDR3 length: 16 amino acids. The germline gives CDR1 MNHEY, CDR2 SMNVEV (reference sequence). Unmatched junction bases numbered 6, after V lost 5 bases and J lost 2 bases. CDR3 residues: CASSTTGRAYNSPLHF. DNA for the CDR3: TGTGCCAGCAGTACGACAGGGAGAGCCTATAATTCACCCCTCCACTTT.